Listed here are 32 T cell receptor beta chains from one sample, sequenced in a study of blood T cell repertoires in COVID-19. Data came from immunoSEQ multiplex PCR; TCRdb stores just in-frame clones and leaves some out. The sample contains around 200,000 clones, roughly 84% of which appear only once. Sequencing used peripheral blood. The receptor source for this set is a person aged 65-85 years with COVID-19, enrolled during active disease.

The gene calls are TRBV30 and TRBJ1-1; D is uncertain. The CDR3 extends over 15 amino acids. CDR1 and CDR2 (germline): GTSNPN, SVGIG (reference sequence). The V end lost 1 base, the J end lost 1 base, and 13 bases lay between the germline ends. CDR3 coding DNA: TGTGCCTGGAGTGCACGCGTGGTTTGGAACACTGAAGCTTTCTTT. Protein sequence: CAWSARVVWNTEAFF.

The chain joins TRBV6-5 to TRBJ1-2; D might be TRBD1 (5 bases). Germline CDR1 and CDR2: MNHEY and SVGAGI. CDR3 length equals 13 residues. V dropped 6 bases and J dropped 4 bases, with 12 bases sitting between them. Here the CDR3 DNA reads TGTGCCAGCAGGGCTGACAGCTCCTATGGCTACACCTTC. Its translation is CASRADSSYGYTF.

The V call is TRBV2, the J call TRBJ2-2; 7 positions match TRBD2. Unmatched junction bases numbered 2, after V lost 8 bases and J lost 2 bases. CDR1 SNHLY and CDR2 FYNNEI come from the germline V gene. CDR3 length: 13 residues. In DNA form, the CDR3 reads TGTGCCAGCCGGGGGGAAAACACCGGGGAGCTGTTTTTT. It yields the protein CASRGENTGELFF.

The chain combines TRBV6-5 with TRBJ2-1; D is possibly TRBD2 (6 bases). The CDR3 has 11 residues. Germline assignment: CDR1 MNHEY and CDR2 SVGAGI. V was trimmed by 11 bases and J by 4 bases, leaving 9 bases between them. DNA for the CDR3: TGTGCCTGTGGGAGGTACAATGAGCAGTTCTTC. Amino acids: CACGRYNEQFF.

The chain employs TRBV12-3 or TRBV12-4 and TRBJ2-7; possibly TRBD2 for D (6 bases). This CDR3 region has 13 residues. The V end was cut by 4 bases, the J end by 3 bases, with 10 bases between. CDR3 residues: CASSYSGNYEQYF. Written as DNA, the CDR3 is TGTGCCAGCAGTTATAGCGGAAACTACGAGCAGTACTTC.

This chain links TRBV7-8 with TRBJ1-5; D gene unclear. Germline CDR1 reads SGHVS; CDR2 reads FQNEAQ. Trimming removed 1 base from V and 9 bases from J, with 10 bases in between. This CDR3 is built from 13 residues. CDR3 protein: CASSLVVRGPQHF. Written as DNA, the CDR3 is TGTGCCAGCAGCTTAGTCGTACGGGGGCCCCAGCATTTT.

This chain joins TRBV5-4 and TRBJ2-7; 7 nucleotides align to TRBD1. CDR1 and CDR2 (germline): SGHNT, YYREEE (reference sequence). The length of the CDR3 is 15 residues. After removal of 4 bases from V and 4 bases from J, the junction contained 11 bases not matched to a gene. The CDR3 spells CASSPATGNLYEQYF. The DNA of the CDR3 is TGTGCCAGCAGCCCAGCGACAGGGAACCTTTACGAGCAGTACTTC.

The rearrangement joins TRBV25-1 to TRBJ1-2; no reliable D call. The CDR3 length is 12 residues. Looked up from germline, CDR1 is MGHDK and CDR2 is SYGVNS. V was trimmed by 7 bases and J by 8 bases, leaving 14 bases between them. The DNA for the CDR3 is TGTGCCAGCATAGGGAGTTCGGGGGGCTACACCTTC. Protein sequence: CASIGSSGGYTF.

This clone was observed once. This chain joins TRBV7-2 and TRBJ1-3, with D unclear. Germline values: CDR1 SGHTA, CDR2 FQGNSA. The V and J ends lost 1 base and 4 bases respectively, with 8 bases between them. This CDR3 is 14 amino acids long. The chain's CDR3 is CASSLDLGGNTIYF. Here the CDR3 DNA reads TGTGCCAGCAGCTTAGACCTGGGCGGAAACACCATATATTTT.

This clone has just one count. The rearrangement links TRBV6-5 to TRBJ1-5; D perhaps matches TRBD1 (5 bases). The CDR3 has 13 amino acids. Germline CDR1 is MNHEY and CDR2 is SVGAGI. Trimming cost V 5 bases and J 7 bases, with 12 bases left between them. In DNA form, the CDR3 reads TGTGCCAGCAGTCCCGGGGGTAGCCAGCCCCAGCATTTT. Its translation: CASSPGGSQPQHF.

The rearrangement joins TRBV6-2 or TRBV6-3 to TRBJ1-1, with TRBD1 matching over 7 bases. The germline V gene encodes CDR1 MNHEY and CDR2 SVGEGT. This CDR3 comprises 14 residues. V was pared by 4 bases and J by 3 bases, with 5 bases of the junction left unmatched. The CDR3 loop is CASSWTGTDTEAFF. The CDR3 nucleotides are TGTGCCAGCAGTTGGACTGGGACAGACACTGAAGCTTTCTTT.

The chain uses TRBV7-2 and TRBJ2-1; no clear D. The CDR3 has 14 residues. Germline loops: CDR1 SGHTA, CDR2 FQGNSA. V lost 6 bases, J lost 0 bases, and 9 bases lay in between. The CDR3 region has the DNA TGTGCCAGCAGTCGGGTTAGCTCCTACAATGAGCAGTTCTTC. This gives the protein CASSRVSSYNEQFF.

The CDR3 region is CASSLPGAKNIQYF. The CDR3 DNA sequence: TGTGCCAGCAGCTTACCGGGTGCCAAAAACATTCAGTACTTC. The chain recombines TRBV5-4 with TRBJ2-4, with D unresolved. The CDR3 spans 14 residues. Germline CDR1 is SGHNT and CDR2 is YYREEE (reference sequence). With 2 bases removed from V and 1 base from J, the gap between germline ends came to 7 bases.

The chain is built from TRBV7-9 and TRBJ1-1; 7 bases map to TRBD1. The CDR3 runs 14 residues. Germline V CDR1 and CDR2: SEHNR, FQNEAQ (reference sequence). Losses at the gene ends were 3 bases for V and 5 bases for J; bases not matched to a gene: 6. The CDR3 protein is CASSFTGDRTEAFF. The CDR3 DNA reads TGTGCCAGCAGCTTTACAGGGGATCGGACTGAAGCTTTCTTT.

The genes are TRBV15 and TRBJ2-2, with a possible D match to TRBD2 (5 bases). Germline loops: CDR1 LNHNV, CDR2 YYDKDF (reference sequence). V was trimmed by 0 bases and J by 4 bases, leaving 9 bases between them. CDR3 size: 15 residues. The CDR3 reads CATSRDGSATGELFF. As DNA, the CDR3 is TGTGCCACCAGCAGAGATGGGAGTGCCACCGGGGAGCTGTTTTTT.

The chain recombines TRBV19 with TRBJ1-4; TRBD1 might be the D (5 bases). V lost 3 bases to trimming and J lost 8 bases, with 13 bases between them. The germline gives CDR1 LNHDA, CDR2 SQIVND (reference sequence). The CDR3 runs 14 residues. CDR3 DNA sequence: TGTGCCAGTAGTATTACAGGAGTAGGAGAAAAACTGTTTTTT. Translated, it gives CASSITGVGEKLFF. Full variable domain (rest looked up from reference TRBV19 and TRBJ1-4): DGGITQSPKYLFRKEGQNVTLSCEQNLNHDAMYWYRQDPGQGLRLIYYSQIVNDFQKGDIAEGYSVSREKKESFPLTVTSAQKNPTAFYLCASSITGVGEKLFFGSGTQLSVL.

The gene calls are TRBV27 and TRBJ2-7; 8 bases match TRBD1. V dropped 7 bases and J dropped 0; count of bases not matched to a gene: 8. Germline-derived CDR1 and CDR2 are MNHEY and SMNVEV (reference sequence). The length of the CDR3 is 15 residues. CDR3 region: CASIWTGQASYEQYF. The CDR3 bases are TGTGCCAGCATCTGGACAGGGCAGGCCTCCTACGAGCAGTACTTC.

V usage is TRBV18 and J usage is TRBJ1-6; D is ambiguous. Germline CDR1 reads KGHSH; CDR2 reads LQKENI. The CDR3 loop spans 15 amino acids. Deletions cut 6 bases from V and 0 bases from J, with 9 bases between. CDR3 amino acids: CASSPQDSYNSPLHF. CDR3 in DNA: TGTGCCAGCTCGCCCCAGGACTCCTATAATTCACCCCTCCACTTT.

V and J are TRBV15 and TRBJ1-6, with 7 positions matching TRBD1. The V gene end was trimmed by 0 bases and the J gene end by 8 bases; junction bases not matched to a gene: 4. Germline V gene lookup returns CDR1 LNHNV and CDR2 YYDKDF (reference sequence). The CDR3 has 15 residues. The CDR3 sequence: CATSREKTGDSPLHF. The CDR3 DNA follows: TGTGCCACCAGCAGAGAGAAAACAGGGGATTCACCCCTCCACTTT.

The V call is TRBV6-5, the J call TRBJ2-2; 7 nucleotides agree with TRBD2. Unmatched junction bases numbered 6, after V lost 0 bases and J lost 5 bases. The CDR3 sequence is 16 residues long. Germline V lookup: CDR1 MNHEY, CDR2 SVGAGI. CDR3: CASSYSGGIFTGELFF. Here the CDR3 DNA reads TGTGCCAGCAGTTACTCCGGGGGGATCTTTACCGGGGAGCTGTTTTTT.

The V call is TRBV28, the J call TRBJ1-1, with D tentatively TRBD1 (5 bases). The V gene's germline CDR1 is MDHEN and CDR2 SYDVKM. The ends were cut back, 3 bases at V and 7 bases at J, with 24 bases in the middle. This CDR3 comprises 17 residues. The CDR3: CASSFENGVRGVGEAFF. The CDR3 DNA reads as TGTGCCAGCAGTTTTGAGAACGGAGTTCGGGGGGTAGGTGAAGCTTTCTTT.

This clone was observed a handful of times. The chain links TRBV7-9 to TRBJ1-6; D gene unclear. The V gene lost 3 bases and the J gene lost 5 bases, with 14 bases spanning the gap. The CDR3 totals 16 residues. Looked up from germline, CDR1 is SEHNR and CDR2 is FQNEAQ (reference sequence). The CDR3 is CASSFRPTTDNSPLHF. For the CDR3, the DNA is TGTGCCAGCAGCTTTCGTCCGACAACTGATAATTCACCCCTCCACTTT.

The chain combines TRBV6-2 or TRBV6-3 with TRBJ2-3; possibly TRBD2 for D (6 bases). The germline V gene encodes CDR1 MNHEY and CDR2 SVGEGT. Trimming pared 6 bases from V and 2 bases from J, leaving 12 bases between. This CDR3 has 14 residues. The DNA of the CDR3 is TGTGCCAGCAGCCCCGGGGGAATCACAGATACGCAGTATTTT. This codes for CASSPGGITDTQYF.

The rearrangement joins TRBV27 to TRBJ1-5, with 8 bases fitting TRBD1. The junction had 11 bases not matched to a gene; V was cut back by 5 bases and J by 8 bases. This CDR3 has 15 amino acids. Germline CDR1 and CDR2: MNHEY and SMNVEV (reference sequence). The CDR3 region is CASSPLGDRGKPQHF. CDR3 sequence (DNA): TGTGCCAGCAGTCCGCTAGGAGACAGGGGCAAGCCCCAGCATTTT.

This clone was seen only a few times. The gene calls are TRBV28 and TRBJ1-2; the D gene is possibly TRBD1 (5 bases). The CDR3 is 15 residues long. Trimming took off 5 bases at V and 4 bases at J, with 17 bases between the two ends. CDR1 is MDHEN and CDR2 is SYDVKM in the germline V gene. The CDR3 region is CASSPSGRSFYGYTF. Here the CDR3 DNA reads TGTGCCAGCAGTCCCTCAGGGCGGTCGTTCTATGGCTACACCTTC.

The genes are TRBV6-1 and TRBJ1-1, with D possibly matching TRBD1 (5 bases). CDR3 length: 11 amino acids. Germline V gene data show CDR1 as MNHNS and CDR2 as SASEGT. V was shortened by 1 base and J by 10 bases, with 7 bases between the two germline ends. In nucleotides, the CDR3 is TGTGCCAGCAGTGAAGTGGGGGGAGCTTTCTTT. Amino acids: CASSEVGGAFF.

This clone occurred once. The chain is built from TRBV5-4 and TRBJ1-6, with a tentative D call TRBD1 (5 bases). V dropped 1 base and J dropped 10 bases, with 12 bases sitting between them. The length of the CDR3 is 14 residues. Looked up from germline, CDR1 is SGHNT and CDR2 is YYREEE (reference sequence). The CDR3 here is CASSLTGSQSPLHF. The CDR3 DNA is TGTGCCAGCAGCTTGACAGGATCTCAATCACCCCTCCACTTT.

V and J are TRBV5-1 and TRBJ2-2, with a tentative D call TRBD1 (6 bases). With 0 bases removed from V and 1 base from J, the gap between germline ends came to 7 bases. The germline V gene encodes CDR1 SGHRS and CDR2 YFSETQ. There are 15 residues in the CDR3. CDR3 sequence: CASSLADRNTGELFF. DNA for the CDR3: TGCGCCAGCAGCTTGGCGGACAGGAACACCGGGGAGCTGTTTTTT.

The chain recombines TRBV11-3 with TRBJ2-5; 12 nucleotides align to TRBD2. J lost 0 bases, V lost 4 bases, and 3 bases had no gene match. The CDR3 is made up of 16 amino acids. CDR1 is SGHNT and CDR2 is YENEEA in the germline V gene. The CDR3 DNA reads as TGTGCCAGCAGCTCCGGGACTAGCGGGTACCAAGAGACCCAGTACTTC. It yields the protein CASSSGTSGYQETQYF.

V usage is TRBV27 and J usage is TRBJ2-3; D is perhaps TRBD2 (6 bases). Germline lookup yields CDR1 MNHEY and CDR2 SMNVEV (reference sequence). Trimming removed 5 bases at V and 4 bases at J, with 16 bases between. This CDR3 contains 15 residues. This CDR3 reads CASSPAASAPDTQYF. The CDR3 nucleotides read TGTGCCAGCAGTCCGGCAGCTAGCGCCCCAGATACGCAGTATTTT.

V and J are TRBV7-2 and TRBJ1-6; 8 bases agree with TRBD1. Germline CDR1 and CDR2: SGHTA and FQGNSA. The CDR3 is made up of 14 amino acids. V lost 5 bases and J lost 12; bases outside the gene matches: 9. CDR3 loop: CASSGKGQALPLHF. CDR3 DNA sequence: TGTGCCAGCAGCGGGAAGGGACAGGCCCTACCCCTCCACTTT.

The chain recombines TRBV9 with TRBJ2-7, with D unresolved. This CDR3 has 15 residues. Germline assignment: CDR1 SGDLS and CDR2 YYNGEE. V was clipped by 0 bases and J by 6 bases, with 16 bases between them. The CDR3 DNA is TGTGCCAGCAGCGTAGCTACCGGTCCCCACTCCGAGCAGTACTTC. Its protein is CASSVATGPHSEQYF.